This T cell receptor (beta chain) was documented in a study of graft-versus-host responses after intestinal transplantation. This clone occurred once. The antigen remains unidentified. Profiled with immunoSEQ multiplex PCR; TCRdb holds only in-frame clones, not every one. The sample has more than 65,000 clones; 84% are singletons. Germline V lookup: CDR1 SGHTA, CDR2 FQGTGA. The CDR3 has 12 amino acids. V was trimmed by 1 base and J by 6 bases, leaving 4 bases between them. This clonotype was sampled from a human donor who was the organ donor for an intestinal transplant. This chain connects TRBV7-3 to TRBJ2-1, with D unresolved. This specimen was unstimulated CD4+ T cells sorted from spleen or lymph node cells, taken before transplant. The CDR3 is CASSLNINEQFF. CDR3 coding DNA: TGTGCCAGCAGCTTAAACATCAATGAGCAGTTCTTC.